This T cell receptor (beta chain) was captured by sequencing in a study of T cells in Graves' hyperthyroidism and ophthalmopathy. Whole-study findings and limits: Ophthalmopathy was identified by the model a median around 5.9 months ahead of onset. Among thyroid clonotypes expanded above 0.001, most also appeared in blood.

The study based diagnoses on clinical symptoms, serum thyroxine and TRAb, thyroid ultrasound and orbital computed tomography. CDR3 size: 14 residues. Germline loops: CDR1 ENHRY, CDR2 SYGVKD. V was pared by 9 bases and J by 3 bases, with 17 bases between. Researchers took RNA transcripts and amplified the TCR beta CDR3 regions from them. The HTBI set primed first-round TCR CDR3 RT-PCR. Via MiXCR, TCRdb re-called the multiplex PCR reads, giving one row per CDR3 protein. Of roughly 500,000 distinct CDR3 sequences in the sample, 46% were seen once. Worth noting for this clonotype: Its specificity is unknown.

This sequence was found in an adult woman with Graves' disease, either hyperthyroidism or ophthalmopathy (not recorded which). The chain recombines TRBV10-3 with TRBJ1-2; D is undetermined. The sample taken for sequencing was peripheral blood or thyroid tissue (not recorded which). The CDR3 is CAITAAVSDYGYTF. The CDR3 coding sequence is TGTGCCATAACCGCAGCGGTTTCGGACTATGGCTACACCTTC.